This T cell receptor beta chain stems from a study of graft-versus-host responses after intestinal transplantation. Study summary: Recipients across the board were started on anti-thymocyte globulin induction, then kept on tacrolimus and steroids for about 3 years.

Germline loops: CDR1 SGDLS, CDR2 YYNGEE. This CDR3 contains 14 residues. Deletions cut 0 bases from V and 2 bases from J, with 9 bases between. Study findings and constraints: Early declines in HvG clones that occurred post-transplant were associated with peak circulating GvH clone levels. Allografts from individuals with graft-donor T cell macrochimerism displayed high graft-versus-host to host-versus-graft clonal ratios.

Labeling with CFSE marked about 200,000 responder cells, which were plated with about 200,000 irradiated, violet-dye-labeled stimulator cells. Assay used: immunoSEQ multiplex PCR; TCRdb lists only in-frame clones, some missing. In the table there are some 14,000 clones, 30% to 35% of which are singletons. This clonotype originated in a human patient who received an intestinal transplant. The chain links TRBV9 to TRBJ2-7; D uncertain. The sequences come from alloreactive CD4+ T cells from a mixed lymphocyte reaction culture, collected before intestinal transplant. Subset denoted: CFSE-low proliferating T cells sorted from approximately 6-day pre-transplant mixed lymphocyte reaction (GvH or HvG direction). Here the CDR3 DNA reads TGTGCCAGCAGCGTAGATGTAGGGCCCTACGAGCAGTACTTC. The encoded protein is CASSVDVGPYEQYF. The variable domain in full, with the rest retrieved from reference TRBV9 and TRBJ2-7, is DSGVTQTPKHLITATGQRVTLRCSPRSGDLSVYWYQQSLDQGLQFLIQYYNGEERAKGNILERFSAQQFPDLHSELNLSSLELGDSALYFCASSVDVGPYEQYFGPGTRLTVT.